Listed below are T cell receptor beta chains from one sample, sequenced in a study of technical replicates of blood from several donors. Assay: immunoSEQ multiplex PCR; the TCRdb copy retains only in-frame clones and omits some. The sample includes some 82,000 clones, less than 98% of them seen just once. Input material: T cells isolated from PBMCs. Every receptor here comes from a human donor in good health. The conserved cysteine and the conserved F or W are not part of the CDR3 here.

v_call cdr3_aa
TRBV6-1 ASGDRFSNQPQH
TRBV27 ASRESGGNQPQH
TRBV6-4 ASSLTVLGGSGANVLT
TRBV9 ASSVGLAGGVEQY
TRBV18 ASSPGRDYGYT
TRBV11-1 ASSAIKLAGLYNEQF
TRBV5-1 ASSLKGTGSGYT
TRBV2 ASNELAGFDTQY
TRBV15 ATSREILSTGELF
TRBV28 ASSLKIGGGSNQPQH
TRBV7-8 ASSSRGLASTNEQF